These T cell receptor beta chains were read from a single sample in a study of blood T cell repertoires in COVID-19. Assay used: immunoSEQ multiplex PCR; TCRdb lists only in-frame clones, some missing. The sample includes 35,000 to 45,000 clones, around nine tenths of them seen just once. What was sequenced was peripheral blood. Receptors originate from a man aged 50-59 years with COVID-19, enrolled during active disease. CDR3s include the opening cysteine and the closing phenylalanine or tryptophan. D genes are given only for firm matches. Part of the rows lack a size; the others show once, few, many or a class for expanded clones.

J gene: TRBJ2-7; D gene: TRBD1; V gene: TRBV5-1; clone size: .; CDR3 DNA: TGCGCCAGCAGCTCCGGCTCAGGGGGCCCAGACGAGCAGTACTTC; CDR3 protein: CASSSGSGGPDEQYF
J gene: TRBJ1-2; D gene: .; V gene: TRBV9; clone size: once; CDR3 DNA: TGTGCCAGCAGCGTAAGAGGGGGGGATGGCTACACCTTC; CDR3 protein: CASSVRGGDGYTF
J gene: TRBJ1-3; D gene: .; V gene: TRBV29-1; clone size: .; CDR3 DNA: TGCGGAGGGGGGAGGGGAGGGTCTGGAAACACCATATATTTT; CDR3 protein: CGGGRGGSGNTIYF
J gene: TRBJ2-3; D gene: .; V gene: TRBV9; clone size: .; CDR3 DNA: TGTGCCAGCAGCGTAGAAGGAGGACTTTACACAGATACGCAGTATTTT; CDR3 protein: CASSVEGGLYTDTQYF
J gene: TRBJ2-1; D gene: .; V gene: TRBV5-6; clone size: .; CDR3 DNA: TGTGCCAGCAGCTCGGGGATTTCCTACAATGAGCAGTTCTTC; CDR3 protein: CASSSGISYNEQFF
J gene: TRBJ1-5; D gene: .; V gene: TRBV6-5; clone size: .; CDR3 DNA: TGTGCCAGCAGTCCATCCCGACAGCCCAATCAGCCCCAGCATTTT; CDR3 protein: CASSPSRQPNQPQHF
J gene: TRBJ2-5; D gene: .; V gene: TRBV7-9; clone size: .; CDR3 DNA: TGTGCCAGCAGCTTTAGCTTTCGCCAAGAGACCCAGTACTTC; CDR3 protein: CASSFSFRQETQYF
J gene: TRBJ1-1; D gene: .; V gene: TRBV5-5; clone size: once; CDR3 DNA: TGTGCCAGCAGCCTGTCGGGGGGGAGCACTGAAGCTTTCTTT; CDR3 protein: CASSLSGGSTEAFF
J gene: TRBJ2-3; D gene: .; V gene: TRBV6-5; clone size: .; CDR3 DNA: TGTGCCAGCAGTACTAGTCGGGCAGATACGCAGTATTTT; CDR3 protein: CASSTSRADTQYF
J gene: TRBJ2-1; D gene: TRBD2; V gene: TRBV9; clone size: .; CDR3 DNA: TGTGCCAGCAGCGTAGAGGCTAGCGGAGGGACCTACAATGAGCAGTTCTTC; CDR3 protein: CASSVEASGGTYNEQFF
J gene: TRBJ1-2; D gene: .; V gene: TRBV10-3; clone size: .; CDR3 DNA: TGTGCCATCAGTGAGGACAGATATGGCTACACCTTC; CDR3 protein: CAISEDRYGYTF